This T cell receptor beta chain was profiled in a study of vaccination and CD4 T cells after COVID-19. Treatment indicated: roughly ten-day PBMC culture with coronavirus spike peptide pools or control peptides (ViraFEST assay). Sequenced with the Oncomine TCR Beta short-read assay was DNA taken from cultured CD4+ T cells. Via MiXCR, TCRdb re-called the PCR reads, giving one row per CDR3 protein. The sample shows about 11,000 distinct CDR3 sequences, 45% to 75% of them seen only once. This clonotype was observed a handful of times. Antigen: not known. The CDR3 has 13 residues. The germline CDR1 and CDR2 sequences are ENHRY and SYGVKD. Trimming took off 0 bases at V and 5 bases at J, with 8 bases between the two ends.

The specimen sequenced was CD4+ T cells from blood, cultured in vitro. The genes are TRBV10-3 and TRBJ2-7, with D maybe TRBD2 (7 bases). This clonotype was obtained from a human donor who had recovered from COVID-19. The CDR3, as DNA: TGTGCCATCAGTGAGTCCGGGGGGCACGAGCAGTACTTC. This encodes CAISESGGHEQYF.